This TCR beta chain was retrieved from a study of blood T cell repertoires in COVID-19. Per the original data handling: Amplification with reference gene primers provided the estimates of nucleated cell counts. Data came from immunoSEQ multiplex PCR; TCRdb stores just in-frame clones and leaves some out. V, J and clone size derive from that table, while D and trimming were established from the DNA sequence. The data contain 300,000 to 400,000 clones, approximately 88% of them singletons. Everyone who took part was about 18 to 90 years old, and they came from some 23 US areas. Participant-given clinical history determined each cohort assignment. Two negative PCRs, clearance, or symptom resolution were required of recovered Cohort 3 donors. Germline V gene lookup returns CDR1 DFQATT and CDR2 SNEGSKA (reference sequence). The length of the CDR3 is 15 residues. V lost 3 bases and J lost 3, with 17 bases in between.

The chain uses TRBV20-1 and TRBJ1-2, with D maybe TRBD1 (6 bases). Sequences were obtained from PBMCs or T cells enriched from blood (not recorded which). The sequence was collected from a man aged 25 to 45 who had recovered from COVID-19. The CDR3 DNA is TGCAGTGCTAGTGTGCTGGGGGCAGGGGACTATGGCTACACCTTC. This codes for CSASVLGAGDYGYTF.